The 3 T cell receptor beta chains below come from one sample, sequenced in a study of T cell repertoires in cytomegalovirus infection. TCRdb re-analysed the reads in MiXCR, keeping a single row per CDR3 protein. The sample lists approximately 200,000 distinct CDR3 sequences, approximately 24% occurring once. Sequencing input: CD8+ T cells from PBMCs. These receptors came from a human donor in good health (CMV status not recorded). Some clones in this sample may be carry-over from other donors' samples.

Comment on this clonotype: A read error may be the cause here, since a much bigger clone is one base away. The rearrangement links TRBV11-1 to TRBJ2-7, with 7 bases fitting TRBD2. CDR1 is SGHAT and CDR2 is FQDESV in the germline V gene (reference sequence). The CDR3 covers 14 residues. DNA of the CDR3: TGTACCAGCAGAAGCGGGACCAACCTCTACGAGCAGTACTTC. This encodes CTSRSGTNLYEQYF.

V usage is TRBV19 and J usage is TRBJ2-1, with no clear D. CDR3 size: 15 residues. With 4 bases removed from V and 0 bases from J, the gap between germline ends came to 10 bases. Germline CDR1 and CDR2: LNHDA and SQIVND (reference sequence). The CDR3 loop reads CASSKPPSSYNEQFF. CDR3 DNA sequence: TGTGCCAGTAGTAAACCCCCGAGCTCCTACAATGAGCAGTTCTTC.

V and J are TRBV5-5 and TRBJ1-1, with unresolved D. Trimming took 4 bases from V and 3 from J, leaving 13 bases between them. This CDR3 spans 14 amino acids. Germline CDR1 SGHKS, CDR2 YYEKEE (reference sequence). This CDR3 reads CASSEYLRDTEAFF. In DNA, the CDR3 is TGTGCCAGCAGCGAGTACCTTCGGGACACTGAAGCTTTCTTT.